This T cell receptor beta chain is from a study of response to subunit inactivated influenza vaccine. General observations from the study: It was suggested by the authors that few new T cells are recruited by each seasonal influenza vaccination.

TCRdb fed the RT-PCR reads into MiXCR, producing one record per CDR3 protein. The table has about 650,000 distinct CDR3 sequences, 15% to 18% seen once; the top ten hold 11%. This CDR3 region has 15 residues. Trimming removed 7 bases at V and 0 bases at J, with 16 bases between. Looked up from germline, CDR1 is MNHEY and CDR2 is SVGEGT. Concerning this clonotype: Its antigen is still unknown.

This clonotype was sampled from a man aged 45 to 65 who received an inactivated influenza vaccine. The V and J genes are TRBV6-2 or TRBV6-3 and TRBJ2-7; D unresolved. The sample here was PBMCs from blood, taken 11 to 12 days after vaccination. As DNA, the CDR3 is TGTGCCAGCAAAGTTGGACCTCCCCCCTCCTACGAGCAGTACTTC. Translation gives CASKVGPPPSYEQYF.